The clone carrying this T cell receptor beta chain showed up many times. Its antigen is currently unknown. This entry is derived from a study of CD8 T cells in ankylosing spondylitis. Findings and limits, study-wide: Disease-linked clones proved CD8+ and comparatively uncommon in peripheral blood. Disease-linked clones reportedly concentrated significantly in matched ankylosing spondylitis synovial fluid. Apparently characteristic of ankylosing spondylitis blood was a TCR beta motif (about eight highly homologous variants).

Germline CDR1 and CDR2: SGHRS and YFSETQ. The CDR3 is 14 amino acids. V lost 1 base, J lost 0 bases, and 8 bases lay in between. Libraries of TCR beta came from quantitative 5'-RACE with molecular barcodes. TCRdb reprocessed the 5' RACE reads via MiXCR and lists one record per CDR3 protein. The sample has about 240,000 distinct CDR3 sequences; 8.6% are singletons. The chain uses TRBV5-1 and TRBJ2-7, with TRBD1 as a possible D gene (6 bases). This sequence was found in a male donor with ankylosing spondylitis or in good health (not recorded which). Sequencing was done on a sample of blood, either unsorted or a sorted T cell fraction (not recorded which). CDR3 in DNA: TGCGCCAGCAGCTTGCTGGACAGCTCCTACGAGCAGTACTTC. Amino acid sequence: CASSLLDSSYEQYF. The entire variable domain, with the rest obtained from reference TRBV5-1 and TRBJ2-7, is as follows: KAGVTQTPRYLIKTRGQQVTLSCSPISGHRSVSWYQQTPGQGLQFLFEYFSETQRNKGNFPGRFSGRQFSNSRSEMNVSTLELGDSALYLCASSLLDSSYEQYFGPGTRLTVT.